This note documents a single T cell receptor (beta chain) sequence. Its target is unknown. Here immunoSEQ multiplex PCR was the method, and the copy in TCRdb shows in-frame clones only, minus some. This sample yields some 29,000 clones, of which about 66% are seen a single time; approximately 8.2% belongs to the top ten. These data belong to a study of vaccination effects on CD4 cells after COVID-19. The CDR3 is 16 residues long. V shed 5 bases and J shed 2 bases, with 13 bases lying between them. Germline lookup yields CDR1 KGHSH and CDR2 LQKENI. Using viral peptide pools, the ViraFEST assay grew out antigen-specific CD4+ T cells prior to sequencing. An approximately 10-day culture period preceded the isolation of CD4+ T cells. Each participant was administered two doses of either the BNT162b2 or the mRNA-1273 vaccine. Each vaccine recipient was nucleocapsid antibody negative and had no prior SARS-CoV-2 infection. Every well got 1.5 million to 2.5 million PBMC, which were grown with about 10 IU/ml IL-2 and about 9.5 ug/ml peptides.

This receptor was obtained from a human donor who received a COVID-19 vaccine. Sequenced here: CD4+ T cells from PBMCs cultured with SARS-CoV-2 spike peptides, sampled after COVID-19 vaccination. This chain links TRBV18 with TRBJ2-6, with D possibly being TRBD2 (6 bases). This CDR3 is CASSTGLRTGANVLTF. The CDR3, as DNA: TGTGCCAGCTCAACGGGACTCAGAACTGGGGCCAACGTCCTGACTTTC.